A selection of T cell receptor beta chains follows, all from one sample in a study of tumor and adjacent non-tumor tissue in lung cancer. TCRdb re-called the multiplex PCR reads with MiXCR, one entry per CDR3 protein. The data show over 35,000 distinct CDR3 sequences, with around three fifths seen just once and 35% to 50% held by the top ten. The specimen was distant non-tumor lung tissue. These receptors were obtained from a man between 45 and 60 years old with non-small cell lung cancer. Both conserved end residues are part of each CDR3. Each record gives: V gene, J gene, CDR3 length, CDR3 protein.

>TRBV19|TRBJ1-1|14
CVSSTPGRTHEAFF
>TRBV6-5|TRBJ2-3|14
CASSYSRGTDTLYF
>TRBV11-2|TRBJ2-5|13
CVSSKDRQKTQYF
>TRBV24-1|TRBJ1-1|14
CAISDPGRATEALF
>TRBV12-3/TRBV12-4|TRBJ2-1|14
CASSPLTLGNEQFF
>TRBV10-3|TRBJ2-3|15
CAISERSGSTDTQYF
>TRBV20-1|TRBJ2-1|14
CSARGYTAYNEQFF
>TRBV2|TRBJ2-7|12
CASSERPHEQYF
>TRBV6-5|TRBJ2-5|14
CTSSYGRDSETQYF
>TRBV29-1|TRBJ2-1|15
CNVELLAGEQNEQPF
>TRBV10-3|TRBJ1-2|13
CAISDGVNYGYTF
>TRBV6-2/TRBV6-3|TRBJ2-7|14
CASRAEGSSYVQYF
>TRBV5-5|TRBJ1-5|14
CASSVEGAAQPQHF
>TRBV7-9|TRBJ2-7|18
CASSLSQREGPRSYEQYF
>TRBV5-1|TRBJ1-6|17
CASSLEGGSGYNSPLHF